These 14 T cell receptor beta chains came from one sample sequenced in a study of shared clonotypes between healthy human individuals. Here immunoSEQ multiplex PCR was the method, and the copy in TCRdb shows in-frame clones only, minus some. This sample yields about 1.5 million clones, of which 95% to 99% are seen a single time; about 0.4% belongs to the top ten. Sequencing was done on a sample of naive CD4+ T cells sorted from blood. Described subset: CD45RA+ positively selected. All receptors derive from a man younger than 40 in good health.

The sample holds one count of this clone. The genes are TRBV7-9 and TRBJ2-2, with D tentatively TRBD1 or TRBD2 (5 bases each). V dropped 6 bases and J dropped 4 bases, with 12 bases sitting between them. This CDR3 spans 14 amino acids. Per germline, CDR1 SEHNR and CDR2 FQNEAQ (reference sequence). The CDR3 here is CASSLGPVTGELFF. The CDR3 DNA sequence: TGTGCCAGCAGTTTGGGACCCGTCACCGGGGAGCTGTTTTTT.

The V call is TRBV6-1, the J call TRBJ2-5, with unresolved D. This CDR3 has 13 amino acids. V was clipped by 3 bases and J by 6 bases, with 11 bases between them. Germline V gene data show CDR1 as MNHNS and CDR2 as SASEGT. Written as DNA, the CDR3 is TGTGCCAGCAGTGATGGGTGGAGTCAGACCCAGTACTTC. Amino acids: CASSDGWSQTQYF.

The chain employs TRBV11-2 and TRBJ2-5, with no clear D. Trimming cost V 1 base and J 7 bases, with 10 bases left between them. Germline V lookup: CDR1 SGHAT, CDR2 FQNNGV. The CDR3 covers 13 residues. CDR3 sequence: CASSLVDALTQYF. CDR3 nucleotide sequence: TGTGCCAGCAGCTTAGTGGATGCGTTGACCCAGTACTTC.

CDR3 in DNA: TGTGCCAGCAGCCGCCAGAGGGAGACCCAGTACTTC. This gives the protein CASSRQRETQYF. The rearrangement uses TRBV7-2 and TRBJ2-5; D is unclear. The CDR3 is made up of 12 amino acids. The V and J ends lost 5 bases and 5 bases respectively, with 9 bases between them. CDR1 SGHTA and CDR2 FQGNSA come from the germline V gene.

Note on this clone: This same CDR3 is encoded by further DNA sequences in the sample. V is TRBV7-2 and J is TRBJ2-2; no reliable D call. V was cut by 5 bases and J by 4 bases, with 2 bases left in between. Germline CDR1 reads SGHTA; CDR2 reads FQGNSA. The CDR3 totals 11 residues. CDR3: CASSLTGELFF. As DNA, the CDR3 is TGTGCCAGCAGCCTCACCGGGGAGCTGTTTTTT. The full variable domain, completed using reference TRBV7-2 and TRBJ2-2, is GAGVSQSPSNKVTEKGKDVELRCDPISGHTALYWYRQSLGQGLEFLIYFQGNSAPDKSGLPSDRFSAERTGGSVSTLTIQRTQQEDSAVYLCASSLTGELFFGEGSRLTVL.

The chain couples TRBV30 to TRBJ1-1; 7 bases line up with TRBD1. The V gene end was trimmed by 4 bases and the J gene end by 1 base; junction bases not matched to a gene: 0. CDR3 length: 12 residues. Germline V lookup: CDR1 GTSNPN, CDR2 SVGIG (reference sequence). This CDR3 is CAWNRGNTEAFF. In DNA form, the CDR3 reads TGTGCCTGGAACAGGGGGAACACTGAAGCTTTCTTT.

CDR3 nucleotide sequence: TGTGCCAGCTCACCAGGTACCGTTGGGGACAATGAGCAGTTCTTC. Translation: CASSPGTVGDNEQFF. The chain links TRBV18 to TRBJ2-1; D gene unclear. The germline V and J ends were trimmed by 2 bases and 5 bases, with 13 bases remaining between them. The CDR3 spans 15 residues. Germline CDR1 KGHSH, CDR2 LQKENI.

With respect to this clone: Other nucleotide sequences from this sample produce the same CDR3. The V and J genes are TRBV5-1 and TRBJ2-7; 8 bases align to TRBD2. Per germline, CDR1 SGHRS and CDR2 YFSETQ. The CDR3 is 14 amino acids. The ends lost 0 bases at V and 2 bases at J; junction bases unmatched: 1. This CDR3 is CASSLAAGAYEQYF. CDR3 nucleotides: TGCGCCAGCAGCTTGGCAGCGGGAGCCTACGAGCAGTACTTC.

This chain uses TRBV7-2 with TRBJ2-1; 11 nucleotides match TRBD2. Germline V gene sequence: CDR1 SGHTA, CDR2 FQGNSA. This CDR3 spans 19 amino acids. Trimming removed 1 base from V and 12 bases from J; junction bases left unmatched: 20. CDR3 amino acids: CASSLVGRRLAGWPGGQFF. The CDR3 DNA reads TGTGCCAGCAGCTTAGTAGGTCGAAGACTAGCGGGATGGCCGGGTGGGCAGTTCTTC.

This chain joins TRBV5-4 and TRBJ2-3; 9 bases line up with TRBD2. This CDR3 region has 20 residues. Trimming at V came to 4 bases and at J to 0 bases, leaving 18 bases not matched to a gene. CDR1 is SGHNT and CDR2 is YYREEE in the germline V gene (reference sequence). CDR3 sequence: CASSKRQGTDLAGSTDTQYF. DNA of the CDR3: TGTGCCAGCAGCAAAAGACAGGGCACCGATCTAGCGGGAAGCACAGATACGCAGTATTTT. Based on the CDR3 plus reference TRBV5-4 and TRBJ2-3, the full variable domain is ETGVTQSPTHLIKTRGQQVTLRCSSQSGHNTVSWYQQALGQGPQFIFQYYREEENGRGNFPPRFSGLQFPNYSSELNVNALELDDSALYLCASSKRQGTDLAGSTDTQYFGPGTRLTVL.

CDR3 DNA: TGTGCCAGCAGTCTACCGCTAAAGGGGTCCTCCTACGAGCAGTACTTC. Translating it yields CASSLPLKGSSYEQYF. This chain joins TRBV28 and TRBJ2-7; D may be TRBD1 (5 bases). Per germline, CDR1 MDHEN and CDR2 SYDVKM. V was pared by 5 bases and J by 0 bases, with 17 bases between. The CDR3 sequence is 16 residues long. Full variable domain (missing parts from reference TRBV28 and TRBJ2-7): DVKVTQSSRYLVKRTGEKVFLECVQDMDHENMFWYRQDPGLGLRLIYFSYDVKMKEKGDIPEGYSVSREKKERFSLILESASTNQTSMYLCASSLPLKGSSYEQYFGPGTRLTVT.

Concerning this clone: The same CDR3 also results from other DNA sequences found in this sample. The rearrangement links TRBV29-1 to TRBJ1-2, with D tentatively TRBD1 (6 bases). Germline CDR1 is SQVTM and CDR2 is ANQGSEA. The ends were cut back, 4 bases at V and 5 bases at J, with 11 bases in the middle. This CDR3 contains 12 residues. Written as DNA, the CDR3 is TGCAGCGTTGTGACAGGCCTATATGGCTACACCTTC. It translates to CSVVTGLYGYTF.

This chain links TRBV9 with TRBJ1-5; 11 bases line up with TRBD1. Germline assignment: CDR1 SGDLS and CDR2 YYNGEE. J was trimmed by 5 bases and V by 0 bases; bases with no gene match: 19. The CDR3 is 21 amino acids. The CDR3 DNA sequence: TGTGCCAGCAGCGTAGCAGACGGAGGGCGAGGGGGACAGGGGGTGGATCAGCCCCAGCATTTT. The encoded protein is CASSVADGGRGGQGVDQPQHF.

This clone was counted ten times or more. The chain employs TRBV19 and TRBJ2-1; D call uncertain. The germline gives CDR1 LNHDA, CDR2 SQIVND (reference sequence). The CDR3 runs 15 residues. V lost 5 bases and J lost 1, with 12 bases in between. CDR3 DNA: TGTGCCAGTAGTCCAGGAGTGCCATCCTACAATGAGCAGTTCTTC. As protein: CASSPGVPSYNEQFF.